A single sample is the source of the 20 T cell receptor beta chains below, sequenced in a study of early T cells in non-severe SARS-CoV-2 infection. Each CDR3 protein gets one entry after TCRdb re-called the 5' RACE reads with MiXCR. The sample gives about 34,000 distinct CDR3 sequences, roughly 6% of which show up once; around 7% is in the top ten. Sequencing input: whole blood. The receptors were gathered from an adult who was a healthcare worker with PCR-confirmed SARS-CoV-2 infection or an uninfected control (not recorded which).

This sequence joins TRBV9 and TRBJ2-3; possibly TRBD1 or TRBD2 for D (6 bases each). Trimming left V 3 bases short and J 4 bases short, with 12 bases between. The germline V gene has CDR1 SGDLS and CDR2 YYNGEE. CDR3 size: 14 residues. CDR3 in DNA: TGTGCCAGCAGCGCTTCGGGGGCGTCAGATACGCAGTATTTT. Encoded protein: CASSASGASDTQYF.

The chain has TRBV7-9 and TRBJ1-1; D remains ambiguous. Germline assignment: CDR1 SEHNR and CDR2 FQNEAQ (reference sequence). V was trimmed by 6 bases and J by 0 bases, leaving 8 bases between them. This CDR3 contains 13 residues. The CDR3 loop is CASRSPLNTEAFF. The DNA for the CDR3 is TGTGCCAGCAGATCCCCACTGAACACTGAAGCTTTCTTT.

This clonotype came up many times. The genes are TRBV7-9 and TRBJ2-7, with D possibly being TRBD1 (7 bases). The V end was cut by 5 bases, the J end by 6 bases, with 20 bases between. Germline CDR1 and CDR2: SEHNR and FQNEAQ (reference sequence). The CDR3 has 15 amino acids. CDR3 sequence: CASSAGGRIMGEQYF. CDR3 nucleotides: TGTGCCAGCAGCGCAGGGGGGAGGATAATGGGCGAGCAGTACTTC.

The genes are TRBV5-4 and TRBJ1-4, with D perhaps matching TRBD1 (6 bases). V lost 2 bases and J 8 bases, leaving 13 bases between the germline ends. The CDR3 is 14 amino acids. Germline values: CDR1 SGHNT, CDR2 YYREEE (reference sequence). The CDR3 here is CASSFRGPMEKLFF. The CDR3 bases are TGTGCCAGCAGCTTCAGGGGACCCATGGAAAAACTGTTTTTT.

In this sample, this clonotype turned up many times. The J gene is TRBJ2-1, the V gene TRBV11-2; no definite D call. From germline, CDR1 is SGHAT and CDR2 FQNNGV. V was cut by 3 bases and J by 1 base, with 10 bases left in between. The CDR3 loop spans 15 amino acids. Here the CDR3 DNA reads TGTGCCAGCAGCTTCAGTTTCGGTTCCTACAATGAGCAGTTCTTC. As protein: CASSFSFGSYNEQFF.

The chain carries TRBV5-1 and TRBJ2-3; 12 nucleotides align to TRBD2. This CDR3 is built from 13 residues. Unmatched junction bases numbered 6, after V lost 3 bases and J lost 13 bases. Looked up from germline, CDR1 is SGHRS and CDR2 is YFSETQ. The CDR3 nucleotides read TGCGCCAGCAGCTCTACGACTAGCGGGGGAAAGTATTTT. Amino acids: CASSSTTSGGKYF.

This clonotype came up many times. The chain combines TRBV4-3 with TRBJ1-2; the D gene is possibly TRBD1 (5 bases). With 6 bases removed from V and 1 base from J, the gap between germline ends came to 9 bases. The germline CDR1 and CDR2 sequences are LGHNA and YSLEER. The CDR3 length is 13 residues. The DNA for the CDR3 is TGCGCCAGCAGTCAGGGTATTAACTATGGCTACACCTTC. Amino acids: CASSQGINYGYTF.

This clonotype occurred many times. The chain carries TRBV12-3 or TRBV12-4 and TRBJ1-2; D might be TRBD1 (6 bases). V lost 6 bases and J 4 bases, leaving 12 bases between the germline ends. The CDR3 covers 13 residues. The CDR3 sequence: CASRETGSYGYTF. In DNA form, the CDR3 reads TGTGCCAGCAGGGAAACAGGGTCCTATGGCTACACCTTC.

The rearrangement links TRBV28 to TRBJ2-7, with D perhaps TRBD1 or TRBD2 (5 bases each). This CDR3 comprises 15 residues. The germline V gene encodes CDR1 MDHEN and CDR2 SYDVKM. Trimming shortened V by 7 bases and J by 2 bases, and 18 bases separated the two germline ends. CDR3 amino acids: CASTPNVGETYEQYF. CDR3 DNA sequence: TGTGCCAGCACTCCTAACGTGGGGGAAACCTACGAGCAGTACTTC.

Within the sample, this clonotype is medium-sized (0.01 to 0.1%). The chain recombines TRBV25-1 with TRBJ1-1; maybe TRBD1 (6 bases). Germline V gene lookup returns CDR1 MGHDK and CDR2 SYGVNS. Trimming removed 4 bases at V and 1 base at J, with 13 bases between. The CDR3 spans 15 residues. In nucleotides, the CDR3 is TGTGCCAGCAGTGTCGGACAGAACAAGAACACTGAAGCTTTCTTT. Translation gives CASSVGQNKNTEAFF. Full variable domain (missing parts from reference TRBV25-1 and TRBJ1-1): EADIYQTPRYLVIGTGKKITLECSQTMGHDKMYWYQQDPGMELHLIHYSYGVNSTEKGDLSSESTVSRIRTEHFPLTLESARPSHTSQYLCASSVGQNKNTEAFFGQGTRLTVV.

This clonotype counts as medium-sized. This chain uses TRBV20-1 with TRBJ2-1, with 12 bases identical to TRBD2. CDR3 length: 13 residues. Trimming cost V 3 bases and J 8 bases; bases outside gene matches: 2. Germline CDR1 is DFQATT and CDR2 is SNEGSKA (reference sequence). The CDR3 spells CSARTSGGYEQFF. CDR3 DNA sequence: TGCAGTGCTAGGACTAGCGGGGGATATGAGCAGTTCTTC.

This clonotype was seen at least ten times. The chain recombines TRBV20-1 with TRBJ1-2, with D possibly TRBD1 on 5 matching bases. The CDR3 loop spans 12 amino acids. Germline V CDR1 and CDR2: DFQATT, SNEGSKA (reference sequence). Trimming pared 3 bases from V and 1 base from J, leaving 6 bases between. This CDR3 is CSARGVNYGYTF. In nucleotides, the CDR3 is TGCAGTGCTAGGGGGGTTAACTATGGCTACACCTTC.

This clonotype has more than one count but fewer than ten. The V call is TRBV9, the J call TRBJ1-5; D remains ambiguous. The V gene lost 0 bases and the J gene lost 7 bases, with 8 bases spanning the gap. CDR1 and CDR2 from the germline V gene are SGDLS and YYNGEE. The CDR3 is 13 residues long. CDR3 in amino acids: CASSVAGEQPQHF. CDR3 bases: TGTGCCAGCAGCGTAGCTGGAGAGCAGCCCCAGCATTTT.

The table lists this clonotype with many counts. CDR3 sequence reads: CASSEGPQGFEQFF. Written as DNA, the CDR3 is TGCGCCAGCAGTGAGGGTCCCCAGGGGTTTGAGCAGTTCTTC. The V and J genes are TRBV10-1 and TRBJ2-1; tentative D call: TRBD1 (6 bases). V was clipped by 2 bases and J by 9 bases, with 14 bases between them. This CDR3 has 14 residues. CDR1 WNHNN and CDR2 SYGVQD come from the germline V gene (reference sequence).

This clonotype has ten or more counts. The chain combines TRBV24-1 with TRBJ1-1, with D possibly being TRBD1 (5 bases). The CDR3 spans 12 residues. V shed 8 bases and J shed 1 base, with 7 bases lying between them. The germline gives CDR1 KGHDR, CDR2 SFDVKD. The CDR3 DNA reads TGTGCCACCAAGGGACCGAACACTGAAGCTTTCTTT. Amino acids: CATKGPNTEAFF.

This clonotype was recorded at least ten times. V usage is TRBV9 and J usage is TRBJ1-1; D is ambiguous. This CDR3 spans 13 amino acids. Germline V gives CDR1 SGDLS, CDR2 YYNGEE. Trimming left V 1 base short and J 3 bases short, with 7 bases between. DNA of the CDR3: TGTGCCAGCAGCGTACCCCCGGACACTGAAGCTTTCTTT. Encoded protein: CASSVPPDTEAFF.

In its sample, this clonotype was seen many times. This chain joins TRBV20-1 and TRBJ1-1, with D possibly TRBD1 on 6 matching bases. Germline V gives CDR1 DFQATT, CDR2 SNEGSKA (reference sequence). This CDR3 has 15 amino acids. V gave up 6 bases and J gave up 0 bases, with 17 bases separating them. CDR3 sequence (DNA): TGCAGTGCGTGGGACACCAACCACCTGAACACTGAAGCTTTCTTT. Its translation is CSAWDTNHLNTEAFF.

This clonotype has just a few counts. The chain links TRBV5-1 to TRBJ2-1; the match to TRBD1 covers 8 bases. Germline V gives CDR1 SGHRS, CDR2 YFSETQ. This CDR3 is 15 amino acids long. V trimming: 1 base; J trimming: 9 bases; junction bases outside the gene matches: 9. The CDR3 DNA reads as TGCGCCAGCAGCTTGACCTTACAGGGGGGAGGTGAGCAGTTCTTC. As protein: CASSLTLQGGGEQFF.

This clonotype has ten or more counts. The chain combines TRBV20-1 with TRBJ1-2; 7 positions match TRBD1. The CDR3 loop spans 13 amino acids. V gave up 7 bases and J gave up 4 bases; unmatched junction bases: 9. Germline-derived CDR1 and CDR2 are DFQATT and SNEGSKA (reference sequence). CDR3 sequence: CSVTRGGVYGYTF. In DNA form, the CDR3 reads TGCAGTGTAACCAGGGGGGGAGTCTATGGCTACACCTTC.

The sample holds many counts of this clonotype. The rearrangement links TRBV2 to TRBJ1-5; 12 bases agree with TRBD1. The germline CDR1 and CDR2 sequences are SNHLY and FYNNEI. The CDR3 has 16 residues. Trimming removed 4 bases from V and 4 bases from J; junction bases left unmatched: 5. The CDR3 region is CASSARDRGPNQPQHF. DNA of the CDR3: TGTGCCAGCAGTGCCCGGGACAGGGGGCCAAATCAGCCCCAGCATTTT. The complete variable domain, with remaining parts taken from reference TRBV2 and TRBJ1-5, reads EPEVTQTPSHQVTQMGQEVILRCVPISNHLYFYWYRQILGQKVEFLVSFYNNEISEKSEIFDDQFSVERPDGSNFTLKIRSTKLEDSAMYFCASSARDRGPNQPQHFGDGTRLSIL.